The 28 T cell receptor beta chains below come from one sample, sequenced in a study of cytomegalovirus exposure and HLA in healthy donors. Vbeta (60) and Jbeta (13) primers were used in the PCR. TCRdb keeps only in-frame clones here, not all; method: immunoSEQ multiplex PCR. The sample lists about 150,000 clones, 75% to 90% occurring once. The material sequenced was PBMCs. Receptor source: a boy between 2 and 15 years old in good health and CMV-seronegative.

The chain has TRBV27 and TRBJ1-5; D not certain. With 4 bases removed from V and 1 base from J, the gap between germline ends came to 8 bases. Germline CDR1 and CDR2: MNHEY and SMNVEV (reference sequence). The CDR3 loop spans 14 amino acids. The CDR3 region is CASSSRSSNQPQHF. The CDR3 DNA follows: TGTGCCAGCAGTTCCAGGTCCAGCAATCAGCCCCAGCATTTT.

The V gene is TRBV5-6, the J gene TRBJ2-2, with D maybe TRBD1 (5 bases). The V and J ends lost 5 bases and 5 bases respectively, with 16 bases between them. The CDR3 contains 15 residues. Germline V lookup: CDR1 SGHDT, CDR2 YYEEEE. The CDR3 loop reads CASRYLQGGTGELFF. The CDR3 DNA sequence: TGTGCCAGCAGGTACCTTCAGGGCGGAACCGGGGAGCTGTTTTTT.

V usage is TRBV2 and J usage is TRBJ2-5; 13 nucleotides match TRBD2. Germline V gene lookup returns CDR1 SNHLY and CDR2 FYNNEI. The CDR3 has 15 amino acids. V shed 5 bases and J 5 bases; nucleotides not matched to a gene: 5. CDR3 bases: TGTGCCAGCAGTAAACGACTAGCGGGAGGTGAGACCCAGTACTTC. Translated, it gives CASSKRLAGGETQYF.

The rearrangement joins TRBV7-9 to TRBJ2-3, with 7 bases lining up with TRBD1. The CDR3 covers 14 residues. Trimming removed 7 bases from V and 4 bases from J; junction bases left unmatched: 8. Germline loops: CDR1 SEHNR, CDR2 FQNEAQ (reference sequence). The CDR3 is CASNSGQSPDTQYF. The DNA for the CDR3 is TGTGCCAGCAACTCGGGACAGTCCCCAGATACGCAGTATTTT.

The chain combines TRBV29-1 with TRBJ2-2; D is undetermined. The CDR3 covers 13 residues. Germline V CDR1 and CDR2: SQVTM, ANQGSEA. Trimming removed 6 bases from V and 7 bases from J, with 15 bases in between. The CDR3 nucleotides read TGCAGCGTCCTCGAGACTCCCGGCGGGGAGCTGTTTTTT. This codes for CSVLETPGGELFF.

The CDR3 reads CASSPRGLAGDTQYF. CDR3 DNA: TGTGCCAGCAGCCCTAGGGGGCTAGCGGGAGATACGCAGTATTTT. This chain joins TRBV7-9 and TRBJ2-3; D might be TRBD2 (8 bases). The length of the CDR3 is 15 residues. The V gene's germline CDR1 is SEHNR and CDR2 FQNEAQ (reference sequence). Trimming stripped 5 bases from V and 5 bases from J, with 17 bases between.

CDR3 DNA sequence: TGTGCCAGCAGCTTAAGCGGTAAAGACAAACTGTTTTTT. It translates to CASSLSGKDKLFF. This rearrangement joins TRBV11-1 to TRBJ1-4; D uncertain. Trimming removed 2 bases at V and 11 bases at J, with 12 bases between. CDR3 length equals 13 residues. Germline CDR1 and CDR2: SGHAT and FQDESV (reference sequence).

The chain is built from TRBV5-1 and TRBJ2-2, with 8 bases aligning to TRBD2. The CDR3 runs to 18 residues. Germline-derived CDR1 and CDR2 are SGHRS and YFSETQ. The V gene end was trimmed by 9 bases and the J gene end by 1 base; junction bases not matched to a gene: 17. The CDR3 spells CATDGGRREDLNTGELFF. The CDR3 DNA reads TGCGCCACCGACGGGGGGAGGCGGGAGGACTTGAACACCGGGGAGCTGTTTTTT.

The rearrangement links TRBV30 to TRBJ2-3; possibly TRBD2 for D (6 bases). Trimming removed 0 bases from V and 4 bases from J, with 14 bases in between. Germline loops: CDR1 GTSNPN, CDR2 SVGIG (reference sequence). The CDR3 runs 15 residues. CDR3: CAWSVKLAKADTQYF. In DNA form, the CDR3 reads TGTGCCTGGAGTGTAAAGCTAGCGAAGGCAGATACGCAGTATTTT.

V usage is TRBV5-4 and J usage is TRBJ2-4, with D tentatively TRBD2 (6 bases). Trimming cost V 0 bases and J 1 base, with 11 bases left between them. CDR1 SGHNT and CDR2 YYREEE come from the germline V gene (reference sequence). The CDR3 covers 16 residues. The CDR3 sequence: CASSLERAGAKNIQYF. The CDR3 bases are TGTGCCAGCAGCTTGGAGAGGGCGGGGGCCAAAAACATTCAGTACTTC. The full variable domain, its missing parts supplied by reference TRBV5-4 and TRBJ2-4, is ETGVTQSPTHLIKTRGQQVTLRCSSQSGHNTVSWYQQALGQGPQFIFQYYREEENGRGNFPPRFSGLQFPNYSSELNVNALELDDSALYLCASSLERAGAKNIQYFGAGTRLSVL.

This chain links TRBV27 with TRBJ2-3; 13 bases line up with TRBD2. The CDR3 sequence is 16 residues long. With 10 bases clipped from V and 1 base from J, the junction kept 8 bases outside the gene matches. Germline CDR1 is MNHEY and CDR2 is SMNVEV (reference sequence). The CDR3 region has the DNA TGTGCCACTTCGGGGACTAGCGGGATAGGCACAGATACGCAGTATTTT. Its translation is CATSGTSGIGTDTQYF.

The chain combines TRBV6-6 with TRBJ2-2; tentative D call: TRBD2 (5 bases). The germline gives CDR1 MNHNY, CDR2 SVGAGI (reference sequence). Trimming stripped 5 bases from V and 7 bases from J, with 11 bases between. The CDR3 is 13 amino acids. The CDR3 loop reads CASSTEGSGELFF. The CDR3 DNA is TGTGCCAGCAGTACAGAGGGAAGCGGGGAGCTGTTTTTT.

There are a few counts of this clone. This chain joins TRBV7-9 and TRBJ2-4, with 9 bases aligning to TRBD2. The CDR3 covers 19 residues. The J segment lost 6 bases and the V segment lost 1 base, leaving 16 bases of the junction unmatched. Looked up from germline, CDR1 is SEHNR and CDR2 is FQNEAQ (reference sequence). The CDR3 sequence: CASSLDRTAGGRVRNIQYF. The DNA for the CDR3 is TGTGCCAGCAGCTTAGATAGAACAGCGGGAGGAAGAGTTCGAAACATTCAGTACTTC.

CDR3 coding DNA: TGCGCCAGCGGACCTTTGACAGGGGGCGATTTGACTGAAGCTTTCTTT. Amino acids: CASGPLTGGDLTEAFF. The chain links TRBV23-1 to TRBJ1-1; 10 bases are shared with TRBD1. TRBV23-1 carries the ORF label, with uncertain function. Germline trimming cut 8 bases from V and 5 bases from J; bases unmatched to any gene: 14. The length of the CDR3 is 16 residues.

The V gene is TRBV27, the J gene TRBJ2-1; 12 nucleotides agree with TRBD1. After removal of 8 bases from V and 9 bases from J, the junction contained 8 bases not matched to a gene. Germline values: CDR1 MNHEY, CDR2 SMNVEV (reference sequence). The CDR3 totals 14 residues. CDR3 sequence reads: CASAGTGGPLEQFF. The CDR3 DNA follows: TGTGCCAGCGCTGGGACAGGGGGCCCTCTTGAGCAGTTCTTC.

The chain combines TRBV28 with TRBJ2-4; D might be TRBD2 (5 bases). The V gene lost 5 bases and the J gene lost 6 bases, with 17 bases spanning the gap. The CDR3 covers 15 residues. Germline lookup yields CDR1 MDHEN and CDR2 SYDVKM. CDR3 loop: CASSLTPPSGNIQYF. The CDR3 region has the DNA TGTGCCAGCAGTCTCACCCCCCCCAGCGGAAACATTCAGTACTTC. Variable domain in full (rest from reference TRBV28 and TRBJ2-4): DVKVTQSSRYLVKRTGEKVFLECVQDMDHENMFWYRQDPGLGLRLIYFSYDVKMKEKGDIPEGYSVSREKKERFSLILESASTNQTSMYLCASSLTPPSGNIQYFGAGTRLSVL.

The J gene is TRBJ1-3, the V gene TRBV5-6, with a weak D call TRBD1 (6 bases). Germline CDR1 is SGHDT and CDR2 is YYEEEE. The CDR3 length is 17 residues. Trimming stripped 7 bases from V and 0 bases from J, with 20 bases between. The CDR3 reads CASQPIRGGHSGNTIYF. The CDR3 DNA follows: TGTGCCAGCCAGCCTATACGAGGGGGACACTCTGGAAACACCATATATTTT.

Only one count was recorded for this clone. The CDR3 protein is CASSLGLAGVRMETQYF. The CDR3 DNA sequence: TGTGCCAGCAGCCTGGGACTAGCGGGAGTCCGGATGGAGACCCAGTACTTC. The J gene is TRBJ2-5, the V gene TRBV28; TRBD2 matches at 14 bases. V was clipped by 6 bases and J by 5 bases; unmatched bases: 11. The CDR3 sequence is 17 residues long. The germline V gene encodes CDR1 MDHEN and CDR2 SYDVKM.

The genes are TRBV13 and TRBJ2-2, with 8 bases matching TRBD2. CDR3 size: 14 residues. The V gene end was trimmed by 8 bases and the J gene end by 6 bases; junction bases not matched to a gene: 8. The V gene's germline CDR1 is PRHDT and CDR2 FYEKMQ (reference sequence). As DNA, the CDR3 is TGTGCCAGCTCCGGAGCCGGGAGGGCCGGGGAGCTGTTTTTT. This encodes CASSGAGRAGELFF.

With regard to this clone: One end of the junction is discordant with germline, which a read error may explain. The V call is TRBV2, the J call TRBJ2-1, with 9 bases identical to TRBD2. CDR1 and CDR2 (germline): SNHLY, FYNNEI. The CDR3 runs 20 residues. The CDR3 nucleotides read TGTGCCAGCAGTGACTTCGCCCGCGGATCGTTAGCGGGAGTTGACAATGGGCAGTTCTTC. The encoded protein is CASSDFARGSLAGVDNGQFF. The full variable domain, with the rest looked up from reference TRBV2 and TRBJ2-1, is EPEVTQTPSHQVTQMGQEVILRCVPISNHLYFYWYRQILGQKVEFLVSFYNNEISEKSEIFDDQFSVERPDGSNFTLKIRSTKLEDSAMYFCASSDFARGSLAGVDNGQFFGPGTRLTVL.

The chain combines TRBV10-2 with TRBJ1-1; the match to TRBD1 covers 9 bases. With V trimmed by 4 bases and J by 7 bases, 13 bases remained unmatched. The germline CDR1 and CDR2 sequences are WSHSY and SAAADI. The CDR3 contains 16 residues. CDR3 amino acids: CASSAHPVDRGVEAFF. DNA for the CDR3: TGCGCCAGCAGTGCCCACCCAGTTGACAGGGGGGTTGAAGCTTTCTTT.

This chain uses TRBV29-1 with TRBJ2-2; TRBD1 might be the D (5 bases). Germline V CDR1 and CDR2: SQVTM, ANQGSEA. The CDR3 sequence is 13 residues long. Trimming removed 3 bases at V and 6 bases at J, with 11 bases between. Written as DNA, the CDR3 is TGCAGCGTTGATCAGGGTGGTCCCGGGGAGCTGTTTTTT. This gives the protein CSVDQGGPGELFF.

V is TRBV27 and J is TRBJ2-3, with TRBD1 identical over 8 bases. With V trimmed by 4 bases and J by 9 bases, 0 bases remained unmatched. Germline V CDR1 and CDR2: MNHEY, SMNVEV (reference sequence). This CDR3 spans 11 amino acids. CDR3 residues: CASSSGGTQYF. The CDR3 DNA is TGTGCCAGCAGTTCAGGGGGCACGCAGTATTTT.

The chain couples TRBV7-3 to TRBJ2-3; the D is unclear. Germline CDR1 SGHTA, CDR2 FQGTGA. The CDR3 has 13 amino acids. Trimming stripped 3 bases from V and 1 base from J, with 5 bases between. CDR3 sequence: CASSFFGTDTQYF. DNA for the CDR3: TGTGCCAGCAGCTTTTTCGGCACAGATACGCAGTATTTT.

The rearrangement uses TRBV7-8 and TRBJ2-2; 8 bases map to TRBD2. In germline, CDR1 is SGHVS, CDR2 FQNEAQ. The V and J ends lost 5 bases and 2 bases, in that order; junction bases with no gene match: 13. CDR3 length: 18 amino acids. The CDR3 reads CASSRTIAGRANTGELFF. For the CDR3, the DNA is TGTGCCAGCAGCCGCACAATAGCGGGGAGAGCTAACACCGGGGAGCTGTTTTTT.

This clone appeared a few times. This sequence joins TRBV7-2 and TRBJ1-2, with D possibly being TRBD1 (6 bases). The CDR3 totals 17 residues. The germline V and J ends were trimmed by 5 bases and 1 base, with 20 bases remaining between them. Germline lookup yields CDR1 SGHTA and CDR2 FQGNSA. This CDR3 reads CASSRSGTLVFNYGYTF. CDR3 in DNA: TGTGCCAGCAGCCGGTCCGGGACACTGGTATTTAACTATGGCTACACCTTC. Drawing the rest from reference TRBV7-2 and TRBJ1-2, the complete variable domain is GAGVSQSPSNKVTEKGKDVELRCDPISGHTALYWYRQSLGQGLEFLIYFQGNSAPDKSGLPSDRFSAERTGGSVSTLTIQRTQQEDSAVYLCASSRSGTLVFNYGYTFGSGTRLTVV.

The chain couples TRBV5-1 to TRBJ2-7; no reliable D call. CDR1 is SGHRS and CDR2 is YFSETQ in the germline V gene. V was trimmed by 1 base and J by 6 bases, leaving 14 bases between them. The CDR3 totals 14 residues. CDR3 in amino acids: CASSLFEASSEQYF. CDR3 DNA: TGCGCCAGCAGCTTGTTTGAGGCGAGTTCCGAGCAGTACTTC.

This clone was counted a few times. V gene TRBV6-6 combines with J gene TRBJ1-1; D is perhaps TRBD1 (6 bases). V was trimmed by 5 bases and J by 1 base, leaving 14 bases between them. Germline CDR1 MNHNY, CDR2 SVGAGI (reference sequence). The CDR3 is 15 amino acids. This CDR3 is CASSPEGGRNTEAFF. DNA of the CDR3: TGTGCCAGCAGTCCTGAGGGGGGGCGGAACACTGAAGCTTTCTTT.